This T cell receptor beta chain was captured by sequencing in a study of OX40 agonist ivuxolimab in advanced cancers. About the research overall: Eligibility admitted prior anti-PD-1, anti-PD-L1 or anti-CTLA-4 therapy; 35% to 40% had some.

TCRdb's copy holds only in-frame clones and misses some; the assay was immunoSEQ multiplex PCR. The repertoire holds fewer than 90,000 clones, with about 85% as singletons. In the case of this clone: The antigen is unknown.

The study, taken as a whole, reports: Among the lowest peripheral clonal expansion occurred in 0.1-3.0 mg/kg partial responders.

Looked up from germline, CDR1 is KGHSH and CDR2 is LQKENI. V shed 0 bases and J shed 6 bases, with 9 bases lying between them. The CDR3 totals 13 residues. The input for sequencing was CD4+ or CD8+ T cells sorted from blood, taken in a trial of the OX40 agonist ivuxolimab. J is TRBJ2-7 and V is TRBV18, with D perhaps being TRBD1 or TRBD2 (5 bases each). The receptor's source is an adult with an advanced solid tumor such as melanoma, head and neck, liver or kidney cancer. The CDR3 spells CASSPPRGAEQYF. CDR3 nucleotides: TGTGCCAGCTCACCACCACGAGGGGCCGAGCAGTACTTC.